This TCR beta chain is from a study of T-cell memory formation after mild COVID-19. TCRdb ran MiXCR on the 5' RACE reads and lists one entry per CDR3 protein. The table records 430,000 or so distinct CDR3 sequences, around a quarter of them present only once. Germline lookup yields CDR1 SQVTM and CDR2 ANQGSEA. Trimming took off 6 bases at V and 6 bases at J, with 15 bases between the two ends. The CDR3 length is 13 residues. The sequence was collected from an adult woman who had mild COVID-19 (a few samples of this study predate the infection). Cell type and time point are not known. The material sequenced was PBMCs or a T cell subset sorted from them (not recorded which). This sequence joins TRBV29-1 and TRBJ2-4; maybe TRBD2 (6 bases). DNA for the CDR3: TGCAGCGTCAGCGGGCCAATGACAAACATTCAGTACTTC. Its protein is CSVSGPMTNIQYF.